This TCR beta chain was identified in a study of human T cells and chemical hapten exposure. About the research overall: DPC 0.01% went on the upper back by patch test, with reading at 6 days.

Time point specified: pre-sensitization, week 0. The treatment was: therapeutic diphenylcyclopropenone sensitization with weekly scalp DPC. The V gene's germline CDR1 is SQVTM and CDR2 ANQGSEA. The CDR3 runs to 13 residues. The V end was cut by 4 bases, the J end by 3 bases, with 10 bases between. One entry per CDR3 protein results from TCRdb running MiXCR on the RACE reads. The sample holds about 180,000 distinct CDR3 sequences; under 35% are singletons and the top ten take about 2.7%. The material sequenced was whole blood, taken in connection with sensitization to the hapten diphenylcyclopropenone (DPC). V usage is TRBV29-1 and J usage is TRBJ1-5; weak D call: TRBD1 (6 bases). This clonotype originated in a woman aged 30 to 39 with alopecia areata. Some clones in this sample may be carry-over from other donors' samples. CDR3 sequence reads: CSVGWDNNQPQHF. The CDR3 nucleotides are TGCAGCGTTGGGTGGGACAACAATCAGCCCCAGCATTTT.